This T cell receptor beta chain was identified in a study of shared clonotypes between healthy human individuals (dated by TCRdb to 2020 to 2021). About the study as a whole: A few men and a couple of women, aged 18 to 49 years, made up the cohort. For each donor, CD4 naive and CD4 memory were each given three plates, CD8 naive was given two plates, and CD8 memory was given one plate. To estimate repertoire size and how much clonotype sharing occurs between individuals, the study deeply sequenced the blood TCR repertoires of five healthy adults. To increase sequencing depth and limit assay-specific biases, different laboratories used diverse techniques to prepare libraries and sequence TCR repertoires. Each donor's leukapheresis produced roughly between roughly 0.85 and 9.5 billion PBMCs.

Results the study describes overall, beyond this receptor: Naive subsets generally had larger estimated clonotype richness than memory subsets did. Because the study included only a small number of donors, the genetic and exposure-history diversity represented was limited. Even with the large sequencing depth, rarefaction of the sorted-subset datasets indicated that sequencing was incomplete. Sampling was restricted to blood, and TCR repertoires in tissue are likely to differ from TCR repertoires in blood. Based on pairwise subsampling, the degree of clonotype sharing among donors was expected to be affected by sequencing depth. Compared with non-shared clonotypes, clonotypes shared by all four sorted-subset donors had higher generation probabilities. Across four donors, roughly 5.4% of naive CD4, roughly 3.4% of naive CD8, 2% to 2.5% of memory CD4, and under 0.45% of memory CD8 clonotypes were shared.

The germline V gene (reference sequence) provides CDR1 SEHNR and CDR2 FQNEAQ. The CDR3 spans 13 residues, from the cysteine through the phenylalanine. Only CDR3 DNA is held: 39 bases, read in frame from base 1. V has 6 bases trimmed and J has 4 bases trimmed; junction bases matching no gene number 5. CD8 naive samples were obtained by positive selection for CCR7 among CD45RO-negative cells, yielding a CD45RA+CCR7+ population from which TemRA cells were excluded. The donors were healthy, HIV-negative adults with no recently reported acute infections or vaccinations. Only Caucasian adults living in Nashville, Tennessee, USA were represented among the donors. Blood was obtained by leukapheresis, after which PBMCs were separated by Ficoll-Histopaque density gradient centrifugation and cryopreserved in liquid nitrogen vapor phase. Purity and quantity of every magnetically sorted T cell population were checked by analytical flow cytometry. From each sorted fraction, genomic DNA was isolated and quantified by UV absorbance on a Nanodrop 2000c.

Using the deep immunoSEQ assay, multiplex PCR amplified TCR CDR3 regions from genomic DNA. Extracted genomic DNA from each cell subset was distributed evenly across all wells of several immunoSEQ 96-well plates, and each plate was treated as a replicate. Each replicate PCR for sorted subsets received about 200 ng genomic DNA, equal to tens of thousands of T cell genomes. Purified libraries were quantified with a Qubit 3.0 fluorometer, sized on a Bioanalyzer 2100, and re-quantified with the KAPA Library Quantification kit. Every immunoSEQ 96-well plate was sequenced on a dedicated single-read 150-cycle Illumina NextSeq 550 flow cell. From the authors' description of their analysis: Because the immunoSEQ output held only junctional sequences and lacked quality scores, the filtering could not match the filtering applied to full-length reads. To assign V/J genes and CDR3, sequences were annotated using PyIR, a Python wrapper for IgBLAST v1.9, with IMGT germline references. Any read was removed if the V/J assignment was weak (E-value above 1e-6), the CDR3 was missing, or the read contained stop codons, out-of-frame junctions, or ambiguous translated residues. V3J clonotypes were defined as sequences sharing the same inferred V gene, J gene, and CDR3 amino acid sequence. Percentage overlap between repertoires was computed as shared unique clonotypes divided by the size of the smaller repertoire. Three approaches were used to assess repertoire richness: RTK rarefaction, the Chao1 estimator, and Recon v2.1 estimates of unobserved clonotypes. Generation probabilities were computed with OLGA for all TCRbeta clonotypes obtained by the gDNA method from a handful of donors. TCRdb retrieved this table from immuneACCESS and kept in-frame rearrangements only. Not all clones are present; in checked studies, unresolved V genes account for under half, and no reason is known for the remainder. From that table come the V and J calls and clone size; the DNA was used to work out D and trimming. The sample table holds millions of clones, of which about 93% were seen once. The top ten constitute around 1.7% of the sample.

In this sample, this clone turned up a few times. No cognate antigen has been identified for it. Base qualities are not provided; no much larger clone lies one nucleotide away. Here the chain combines TRBV7-9 and TRBJ1-2; 7 central bases correspond to TRBD1. The TCR comes from a man aged 18 to 35 in good health. Some clones in this sample may be carry-over from other donors' samples. Sequenced material: naive CD8+ T cells from PBMCs. The label giving this sample's cell subset or site can be read as: CD45RA+CCR7+. The DNA sequence is TGTGCCAGCAGTCCGGACAGGTTCTATGGCTACACCTTC. The resulting protein is CASSPDRFYGYTF.